The 23 T cell receptor beta chains listed next were all sequenced from one sample in a study of blood T cell repertoires in COVID-19. The data were produced by immunoSEQ multiplex PCR, yet TCRdb's version contains in-frame clones alone and is incomplete. The sample has roughly 330,000 clones; around 87% are singletons. Sequencing used PBMCs or T cells enriched from blood (not recorded which). The source is a woman younger than 45 who had recovered from COVID-19.

The CDR3 DNA reads as TGTGCCAGTAGTATAATAGGAGGGAAGTTCAACTATGGCTACACCTTC. Translating gives CASSIIGGKFNYGYTF. This chain connects TRBV19 to TRBJ1-2; D not certain. Germline loops: CDR1 LNHDA, CDR2 SQIVND (reference sequence). Between the trimmed V and J ends, which lost 2 bases and 2 bases, there was a span of 15 bases. The CDR3 has 16 residues.

The rearrangement joins TRBV10-3 to TRBJ1-2; possibly TRBD1 for D (6 bases). CDR1 and CDR2 from the germline V gene are ENHRY and SYGVKD. The CDR3 sequence is 14 residues long. The V end was cut by 2 bases, the J end by 4 bases, with 11 bases between. CDR3 protein: CAISEGDNPYGYTF. The CDR3 DNA reads as TGTGCCATCAGTGAGGGGGACAACCCCTATGGCTACACCTTC.

The chain has TRBV19 and TRBJ1-6; TRBD1 matches at 7 bases. CDR3 length: 14 amino acids. CDR1 is LNHDA, CDR2 SQIVND, per germline (reference sequence). Trimming removed 5 bases from V and 8 bases from J; junction bases left unmatched: 6. The DNA of the CDR3 is TGTGCCAGTAGTGTCGGACAGGTTGATTCACCCCTCCACTTT. Its translation is CASSVGQVDSPLHF. Looking up the rest from reference TRBV19 and TRBJ1-6 gives the full variable domain: DGGITQSPKYLFRKEGQNVTLSCEQNLNHDAMYWYRQDPGQGLRLIYYSQIVNDFQKGDIAEGYSVSREKKESFPLTVTSAQKNPTAFYLCASSVGQVDSPLHFGNGTRLTVT.

CDR3 DNA sequence: TGTGCCACCAGTGGCTCAGGGGCAACTAATGAAAAACTGTTTTTT. It yields the protein CATSGSGATNEKLFF. J is TRBJ1-4 and V is TRBV24-1; weak D call: TRBD1 (6 bases). Germline loops: CDR1 KGHDR, CDR2 SFDVKD. The CDR3 spans 15 residues. V lost 5 bases and J lost 0, with 9 bases in between.

The V call is TRBV11-2, the J call TRBJ1-3, with a tentative D call TRBD1 (5 bases). Trimming left V 5 bases short and J 0 bases short, with 11 bases between. CDR3 size: 15 residues. Per the germline V gene, CDR1 is SGHAT and CDR2 is FQNNGV. CDR3 sequence (DNA): TGTGCCAGCAGCAACGACAGATACTCTGGAAACACCATATATTTT. This sequence encodes CASSNDRYSGNTIYF.

The chain has TRBV21-1 and TRBJ2-1; TRBD2, the table's D call, was not compared with the DNA. TRBV21-1 is listed as a pseudogene. The CDR3 extends over 19 amino acids. This CDR3 reads CASKVEGLGTFSSYNEQFF. The CDR3 coding sequence is TGTGCCAGCAAAGTCGAAGGGTTAGGGACTTTTAGCTCCTACAATGAGCAGTTCTTC.

This clone came up a few times. This specimen includes other DNA sequences encoding the same CDR3. V gene TRBV7-9 combines with J gene TRBJ2-5; a weak D match, TRBD2 (6 bases). Germline values: CDR1 SEHNR, CDR2 FQNEAQ (reference sequence). There are 13 residues in the CDR3. The V end was cut by 0 bases, the J end by 4 bases, with 6 bases between. The DNA of the CDR3 is TGTGCCAGCAGCTTAGCGGGGGGAGAGACCCAGTACTTC. Translated, it gives CASSLAGGETQYF.

The chain has TRBV6-5 and TRBJ1-2; D is undetermined. The germline CDR1 and CDR2 sequences are MNHEY and SVGAGI. The CDR3 is 14 amino acids. The V end lost 0 bases, the J end lost 4 bases, and 9 bases lay between the germline ends. The DNA of the CDR3 is TGTGCCAGCAGTTACTCAGGAGGGCTCTATGGCTACACCTTC. It yields the protein CASSYSGGLYGYTF.

This rearrangement joins TRBV12-3 or TRBV12-4 to TRBJ1-4, with D uncertain. The CDR3 totals 12 residues. V lost 3 bases, J lost 9 bases, and 8 bases lay in between. CDR3 DNA sequence: TGTGCCAGCAGTTTCCCCGACAAAAAACTGTTTTTT. Amino acids: CASSFPDKKLFF.

V usage is TRBV11-3 and J usage is TRBJ2-2; 10 positions agree with TRBD2. The CDR3 covers 15 residues. The trim removed 5 bases at V and 5 bases at J, leaving 5 bases unmatched. Germline V gene sequence: CDR1 SGHNT, CDR2 YENEEA. CDR3 region: CASSPAGGHTGELFF. The CDR3 bases are TGTGCCAGCAGCCCAGCGGGGGGGCATACCGGGGAGCTGTTTTTT.

This chain connects TRBV28 to TRBJ1-5; weak D call: TRBD1 (6 bases). Germline V gives CDR1 MDHEN, CDR2 SYDVKM. This CDR3 is 16 amino acids long. The V gene lost 1 base and the J gene lost 3 bases, with 13 bases spanning the gap. CDR3 region: CASSLFGTNPNQPQHF. The CDR3 nucleotides are TGTGCCAGCAGTTTATTCGGGACAAACCCCAATCAGCCCCAGCATTTT.

This chain connects TRBV11-2 to TRBJ2-3, with TRBD2 matching 9 bases. Germline-derived CDR1 and CDR2 are SGHAT and FQNNGV. This CDR3 has 17 residues. With V trimmed by 5 bases and J by 5 bases, 14 bases remained unmatched. The CDR3 sequence is CASSPQSGRGGGDTQYF. The CDR3 DNA follows: TGTGCCAGCAGCCCACAGAGTGGGCGGGGGGGCGGAGATACGCAGTATTTT.

V usage is TRBV15 and J usage is TRBJ1-2; 8 bases are a match to TRBD1. V gave up 0 bases and J gave up 6 bases; unmatched junction bases: 9. This CDR3 has 16 residues. The V gene's germline CDR1 is LNHNV and CDR2 YYDKDF (reference sequence). The CDR3 loop is CATSRDPARGHDGYTF. The CDR3 DNA is TGTGCCACCAGCAGAGATCCGGCCAGGGGGCACGATGGCTACACCTTC.

This chain links TRBV7-8 with TRBJ1-2; D not certain. There are 19 residues in the CDR3. V was trimmed by 0 bases and J by 2 bases, leaving 22 bases between them. Germline assignment: CDR1 SGHVS and CDR2 FQNEAQ. Written as DNA, the CDR3 is TGTGCCAGCAGCTTAGCGATGATCGTGGTCCGGGGAACAAACTATGGCTACACCTTC. Translated: CASSLAMIVVRGTNYGYTF.

The V gene is TRBV23-1, the J gene TRBJ1-4, with D maybe TRBD1 (5 bases). TRBV23-1 is given ORF status, its function remaining uncertain. The CDR3 is 15 amino acids. Trimming stripped 1 base from V and 4 bases from J, with 10 bases between. The CDR3 DNA is TGCGCCAGCAGTCAATTCAGGGAAATTAATGAAAAACTGTTTTTT. Translated: CASSQFREINEKLFF.

The chain is built from TRBV5-8 and TRBJ1-5; possibly TRBD1 for D (6 bases). The germline CDR1 and CDR2 sequences are SGHTS and YDEGEE. The ends were cut back, 0 bases at V and 3 bases at J, with 10 bases in the middle. CDR3 length equals 15 residues. CDR3 in amino acids: CASSLDDRYNQPQHF. CDR3 nucleotides: TGTGCCAGCAGCTTGGATGACAGGTACAATCAGCCCCAGCATTTT.

This clone was seen only a few times. V and J are TRBV7-2 and TRBJ1-5, with TRBD1 as a possible D gene (5 bases). The ends were cut back, 5 bases at V and 6 bases at J, with 17 bases in the middle. The CDR3 is 15 residues long. Germline loops: CDR1 SGHTA, CDR2 FQGNSA. The CDR3 spells CASSRRGAGFQPQHF. In DNA, the CDR3 is TGTGCCAGCAGCCGCCGTGGGGCAGGGTTTCAGCCCCAGCATTTT.

The chain has TRBV7-2 and TRBJ1-2; D is possibly TRBD1 (5 bases). With 2 bases removed from V and 4 bases from J, the gap between germline ends came to 11 bases. The length of the CDR3 is 14 residues. Per germline, CDR1 SGHTA and CDR2 FQGNSA. The CDR3 reads CASSLSGAIYGYTF. The CDR3 DNA reads TGTGCCAGCAGCTTAAGTGGGGCAATCTATGGCTACACCTTC.

The chain combines TRBV24-1 with TRBJ2-2, with TRBD1 identical over 7 bases. J was trimmed by 6 bases and V by 6 bases; bases with no gene match: 6. CDR1 and CDR2 (germline): KGHDR, SFDVKD. The CDR3 covers 14 residues. CDR3 in amino acids: CATSSSGGPGELFF. The CDR3 nucleotides read TGTGCCACCAGTTCTTCAGGGGGTCCCGGGGAGCTGTTTTTT.

The rearrangement joins TRBV5-1 to TRBJ1-3; D unclear. This CDR3 has 16 residues. Per germline, CDR1 SGHRS and CDR2 YFSETQ. The germline V and J ends were trimmed by 0 bases and 0 bases, with 10 bases remaining between them. The CDR3 nucleotides are TGCGCCAGCAGCTTGGGCTTAGTCAACTCTGGAAACACCATATATTTT. Its translation: CASSLGLVNSGNTIYF.

V is TRBV13 and J is TRBJ1-2, with 8 bases that match TRBD1. V was pared by 5 bases and J by 5 bases, with 10 bases of the junction left unmatched. Germline V lookup: CDR1 PRHDT, CDR2 FYEKMQ (reference sequence). There are 15 residues in the CDR3. The CDR3: CASSTLRTGRYGYTF. The CDR3 DNA reads as TGTGCCAGCAGCACACTTAGGACAGGGAGATATGGCTACACCTTC.

This rearrangement joins TRBV25-1 to TRBJ2-7; 7 nucleotides match TRBD1. The V segment lost 4 bases and the J segment 0 bases; nucleotides outside the gene matches: 6. The length of the CDR3 is 15 residues. CDR1 and CDR2 (germline): MGHDK, SYGVNS. In nucleotides, the CDR3 is TGTGCCAGCAGTGTATCAGGACAGGACTCCTACGAGCAGTACTTC. Its translation is CASSVSGQDSYEQYF.

This chain links TRBV6-5 with TRBJ2-3; TRBD2 is a possible D gene (6 bases). Germline V CDR1 and CDR2: MNHEY, SVGAGI. This CDR3 is 14 amino acids long. Trimming pared 11 bases from V and 2 bases from J, leaving 17 bases between. CDR3 nucleotide sequence: TGTGCCCTTTCCCGTTGCGGGATCACAGATACGCAGTATTTT. Its protein is CALSRCGITDTQYF.